The 24 T cell receptor beta chains below come from one sample, sequenced in a study of T cells in Graves' hyperthyroidism and ophthalmopathy. Amplified regions were TCR beta CDR3 sequences from RNA transcripts. The TCR CDR3 first-round RT-PCR relied on the HTBI primer set. TCRdb ran MiXCR on the multiplex PCR reads and lists one entry per CDR3 protein. The repertoire consists of a few hundred thousand distinct CDR3 sequences, with 12% to 15% occurring once and the leading ten covering approximately 14%. The specimen was blood. The receptors originated from a woman aged 35 to 49 with Graves' hyperthyroidism.

Ten or more counts support this clonotype. The V and J genes are TRBV28 and TRBJ2-7; D may be TRBD1 (7 bases). This CDR3 is built from 18 residues. V lost 5 bases to trimming and J lost 0 bases, with 23 bases between them. Germline V CDR1 and CDR2: MDHEN, SYDVKM. DNA for the CDR3: TGTGCCAGCAGTCCGATATACGGGACAGTGACTAGCTCCTACGAGCAGTACTTC. Amino acids: CASSPIYGTVTSSYEQYF.

This clonotype was recorded a few times. The chain joins TRBV27 to TRBJ2-2, with D possibly TRBD2 on 5 matching bases. Germline loops: CDR1 MNHEY, CDR2 SMNVEV (reference sequence). Trimming pared 4 bases from V and 5 bases from J, leaving 17 bases between. The CDR3 consists of 16 residues. The CDR3 reads CASSSGVARGTGELFF. In DNA form, the CDR3 reads TGTGCCAGCAGTTCCGGGGTAGCGCGAGGGACCGGGGAGCTGTTTTTT.

The table lists this clonotype with many counts. The gene calls are TRBV3-1 and TRBJ2-7; D is perhaps TRBD2 (6 bases). V was pared by 3 bases and J by 2 bases, with 14 bases between. The germline gives CDR1 LGHDT, CDR2 YNNKEL (reference sequence). This CDR3 has 15 residues. CDR3 amino acids: CASSQNPGGAYEQYF. CDR3 DNA sequence: TGTGCCAGCAGCCAGAACCCCGGCGGGGCCTACGAGCAGTACTTC.

Of note for this clonotype: A much larger clone differs by one base, so this may be a read error. The CDR3 region is CAWSVGLRAFF. CDR3 DNA: TGTGCCTGGAGTGTAGGACTTAGAGCTTTCTTT. V gene TRBV30 combines with J gene TRBJ1-1; the D is unclear. The CDR3 runs to 11 residues. CDR1 is GTSNPN, CDR2 SVGIG, per germline (reference sequence). V was trimmed by 0 bases and J by 10 bases, leaving 9 bases between them.

The V call is TRBV6-5, the J call TRBJ2-1; TRBD2 aligns across 10 bases. The germline gives CDR1 MNHEY, CDR2 SVGAGI. The CDR3 runs to 17 residues. The J segment lost 9 bases and the V segment lost 0 bases, leaving 11 bases of the junction unmatched. The CDR3 DNA reads TGTGCCAGCAGTTACTCGATGGCGAGCGGGAGGGCCGTTGAGCAGTTCTTC. Its translation is CASSYSMASGRAVEQFF.

The chain employs TRBV12-3 or TRBV12-4 and TRBJ1-1, with D perhaps matching TRBD1 (5 bases). This CDR3 spans 15 amino acids. The V end was cut by 4 bases, the J end by 4 bases, with 16 bases between. The CDR3 here is CASSSSGQGLTEAFF. CDR3 sequence (DNA): TGTGCCAGCAGTTCTAGCGGGCAGGGTCTCACTGAAGCTTTCTTT.

This clonotype was recorded a few times. The V and J genes are TRBV25-1 and TRBJ2-7, with 8 bases aligning to TRBD1. This CDR3 has 15 residues. Germline assignment: CDR1 MGHDK and CDR2 SYGVNS. V was clipped by 3 bases and J by 2 bases; unmatched bases: 6. In DNA, the CDR3 is TGTGCCAGCAGTGACGGACAGGGACAAACCTACGAGCAGTACTTC. This translates into CASSDGQGQTYEQYF.

The genes are TRBV28 and TRBJ2-3, with a weak D call TRBD2 (6 bases). The V end lost 5 bases, the J end lost 2 bases, and 17 bases lay between the germline ends. Germline CDR1 and CDR2: MDHEN and SYDVKM. The CDR3 spans 16 residues. This CDR3 reads CASSHLGREVTDTQYF. The CDR3, as DNA: TGTGCCAGCAGTCACCTGGGGCGGGAAGTCACAGATACGCAGTATTTT.

This chain connects TRBV2 to TRBJ1-1, with D hard to call. This CDR3 has 14 residues. V was pared by 3 bases and J by 1 base, with 9 bases between. The germline CDR1 and CDR2 sequences are SNHLY and FYNNEI. CDR3 sequence: CASSDGRGNTEAFF. CDR3 in DNA: TGTGCCAGCAGTGACGGACGGGGGAACACTGAAGCTTTCTTT.

In this sample, this clonotype turned up many times. V usage is TRBV24-1 and J usage is TRBJ2-5; D not resolved. CDR1 KGHDR and CDR2 SFDVKD come from the germline V gene. With 6 bases removed from V and 5 bases from J, the gap between germline ends came to 12 bases. The CDR3 contains 13 residues. In nucleotides, the CDR3 is TGTGCCACCAGTACTCGGTTTGAGGAGACCCAGTACTTC. This sequence encodes CATSTRFEETQYF.

About this clonotype: A single base separates this from a much larger clone, so it may be a read error. The genes are TRBV11-2 and TRBJ2-1; 7 bases align to TRBD1. Per germline, CDR1 SGHAT and CDR2 FQNNGV. This CDR3 has 15 residues. CDR3 DNA: TGTGCCAGCAGTAGACCTCGGGACAGCAACAATAAGCAGTTCTTC. Its protein product is CASSRPRDSNNKQFF.

This clonotype was seen repeatedly, ten times or more. The chain combines TRBV5-1 with TRBJ2-3; D ambiguous. There are 14 residues in the CDR3. Trimming left V 1 base short and J 3 bases short, with 9 bases between. Germline V gene data show CDR1 as SGHRS and CDR2 as YFSETQ. CDR3 DNA: TGCGCCAGCAGCTTGCTCTTTGTTACAGATACGCAGTATTTT. The encoded protein is CASSLLFVTDTQYF.

Details on this clonotype: A much larger clone differs by one base, so this may be a read error. The V and J genes are TRBV20-1 and TRBJ1-2; D uncertain. Germline CDR1 and CDR2: DFQATT and SNEGSKA (reference sequence). The CDR3 loop spans 13 amino acids. Trimming took 6 bases from V and 7 from J, leaving 18 bases between them. Here the CDR3 reads CSALLGRRLGYTF. The CDR3 DNA reads TGCAGTGCCCTACTAGGCAGGAGGCTTGGCTACACCTTC.

This clonotype has just a few counts. This sequence joins TRBV5-4 and TRBJ1-4; no reliable D call. The CDR3 covers 13 residues. Per the germline V gene, CDR1 is SGHNT and CDR2 is YYREEE (reference sequence). Trimming pared 4 bases from V and 6 bases from J, leaving 10 bases between. Here the CDR3 reads CASSPDPDEKLFF. The DNA of the CDR3 is TGTGCCAGCAGCCCGGACCCCGATGAAAAACTGTTTTTT.

This clonotype was seen many times. The rearrangement uses TRBV28 and TRBJ2-6; D is unresolved. This CDR3 is 15 amino acids long. V was trimmed by 5 bases and J by 4 bases, leaving 12 bases between them. Germline values: CDR1 MDHEN, CDR2 SYDVKM. The CDR3 loop reads CASSKLKAGANVLTF. CDR3 DNA: TGTGCCAGCAGTAAATTAAAAGCAGGGGCCAACGTCCTGACTTTC.

The V call is TRBV20-1, the J call TRBJ1-5; D not certain. V lost 7 bases and J 0 bases, leaving 7 bases between the germline ends. This CDR3 is 12 amino acids long. Germline loops: CDR1 DFQATT, CDR2 SNEGSKA (reference sequence). The CDR3 region has the DNA TGCAGTGTGGCCTATAGCAATCAGCCCCAGCATTTT. It yields the protein CSVAYSNQPQHF.

This clonotype was recorded many times. The chain carries TRBV11-2 and TRBJ1-1; D unresolved. V lost 2 bases to trimming and J lost 0 bases, with 10 bases between them. The CDR3 contains 15 residues. Germline assignment: CDR1 SGHAT and CDR2 FQNNGV. CDR3 protein: CASSLRQALNTEAFF. DNA for the CDR3: TGTGCCAGCAGCTTAAGGCAGGCCTTGAACACTGAAGCTTTCTTT.

CDR3 bases: TGTGCCAGCAGTAAAAGGGACAGCTCGGCGGGTGGGGCCAACGTCCTGACTTTC. The encoded protein is CASSKRDSSAGGANVLTF. This chain joins TRBV6-1 and TRBJ2-6; 7 nucleotides line up with TRBD1. Per the germline V gene, CDR1 is MNHNS and CDR2 is SASEGT. The V gene end was trimmed by 5 bases and the J gene end by 3 bases; junction bases not matched to a gene: 13. CDR3 length: 18 residues.

In this sample, this clonotype turned up a few times. The CDR3: CASRVRDRANEQFF. CDR3 bases: TGTGCCAGCAGGGTCCGGGACAGGGCCAATGAGCAGTTCTTC. V gene TRBV3-1 combines with J gene TRBJ2-1; TRBD1 agrees at 9 bases. V shed 6 bases, J shed 6 bases, and the junction held 6 bases outside the gene matches. Germline assignment: CDR1 LGHDT and CDR2 YNNKEL (reference sequence). This CDR3 contains 14 residues.

This clonotype was found many times. V and J are TRBV7-9 and TRBJ1-1, with D hard to call. Trimming took off 6 bases at V and 2 bases at J, with 10 bases between the two ends. The germline CDR1 and CDR2 sequences are SEHNR and FQNEAQ (reference sequence). This CDR3 has 13 amino acids. The CDR3 reads CASSRSLNTEAFF. The CDR3 region has the DNA TGTGCCAGCAGTCGTTCACTAAACACTGAAGCTTTCTTT. The variable domain in full, completed from reference TRBV7-9 and TRBJ1-1, reads DTGVSQNPRHKITKRGQNVTFRCDPISEHNRLYWYRQTLGQGPEFLTYFQNEAQLEKSRLLSDRFSAERPKGSFSTLEIQRTEQGDSAMYLCASSRSLNTEAFFGQGTRLTVV.

In this sample, this clonotype turned up many times. The rearrangement joins TRBV28 to TRBJ1-2; D unclear. The CDR3 runs to 15 residues. CDR1 and CDR2 from the germline V gene are MDHEN and SYDVKM. V lost 3 bases and J lost 2, with 13 bases in between. This CDR3 reads CASSFLSAANYGYTF. DNA for the CDR3: TGTGCCAGCAGTTTCCTCAGTGCAGCAAACTATGGCTACACCTTC.

This clonotype was observed a handful of times. The chain recombines TRBV7-3 with TRBJ1-2; 12 nucleotides agree with TRBD1. Germline V gives CDR1 SGHTA, CDR2 FQGTGA. V trimming: 2 bases; J trimming: 6 bases; junction bases outside the gene matches: 10. The CDR3 loop spans 17 amino acids. CDR3 region: CASSLYPPGQGANGYTF. The CDR3 DNA sequence: TGTGCCAGCAGCTTATATCCTCCGGGACAGGGGGCGAATGGCTACACCTTC.

This clonotype was seen many times. CDR3 sequence (DNA): TGTGCCAGCGGACGGGACAGGGTAGGAGAGACCCAGTACTTC. Protein: CASGRDRVGETQYF. V usage is TRBV6-1 and J usage is TRBJ2-5; 9 positions agree with TRBD1. Germline-derived CDR1 and CDR2 are MNHNS and SASEGT. Trimming removed 8 bases from V and 4 bases from J; junction bases left unmatched: 8. CDR3 size: 14 residues.

A few counts support this clonotype. The chain carries TRBV10-3 and TRBJ2-3; 7 bases align to TRBD2. V trimming: 11 bases; J trimming: 1 base; junction bases outside the gene matches: 6. Germline loops: CDR1 ENHRY, CDR2 SYGVKD. This CDR3 spans 13 amino acids. This chain's CDR3 is CASTSDRTDTQYF. The DNA for the CDR3 is TGTGCCTCAACTAGCGACCGCACAGATACGCAGTATTTT.